What follows are 32 T cell receptor beta chains derived from one specimen sequenced in a study of early T cells in non-severe SARS-CoV-2 infection. TCRdb called the 5' RACE reads again in MiXCR, with one record for every CDR3 protein. The sample lists tens of thousands of distinct CDR3 sequences, under 6% occurring once. The specimen was whole blood. These receptors originate from an adult who was a healthcare worker with PCR-confirmed SARS-CoV-2 infection or an uninfected control (not recorded which).

V is TRBV20-1 and J is TRBJ1-2, with 9 positions matching TRBD1. Germline V CDR1 and CDR2: DFQATT, SNEGSKA (reference sequence). The CDR3 length is 13 residues. The V segment lost 1 base and the J segment 8 bases; nucleotides outside the gene matches: 5. The CDR3 sequence: CSARGTGDKGYTF. CDR3 nucleotide sequence: TGCAGTGCTAGAGGGACAGGGGATAAGGGCTACACCTTC.

At least ten counts were recorded for this clonotype. V is TRBV6-6 and J is TRBJ1-3, with TRBD1 as a possible D gene (5 bases). Germline V lookup: CDR1 MNHNY, CDR2 SVGAGI (reference sequence). The CDR3 spans 13 residues. Trimming took off 5 bases at V and 4 bases at J, with 9 bases between the two ends. The CDR3 loop is CASSQGPGNTIYF. The CDR3 nucleotides are TGTGCCAGCAGTCAGGGACCAGGAAACACCATATATTTT.

This clonotype occurred a few times. The rearrangement uses TRBV11-3 and TRBJ1-1; D unresolved. V was trimmed by 5 bases and J by 8 bases, leaving 15 bases between them. CDR3 size: 13 residues. Per germline, CDR1 SGHNT and CDR2 YENEEA. The CDR3 coding sequence is TGTGCCAGCAGCCCCGGCCGGGGAGCAGAAGCTTTCTTT. Translating gives CASSPGRGAEAFF.

This clonotype has at least ten counts. The chain joins TRBV10-2 to TRBJ1-1, with unresolved D. Trimming stripped 3 bases from V and 7 bases from J, with 9 bases between. This CDR3 spans 12 amino acids. CDR1 WSHSY and CDR2 SAAADI come from the germline V gene. The CDR3 nucleotides read TGCGCCAGCAGTGACCCCGGATTTGAAGCTTTCTTT. Amino acids: CASSDPGFEAFF.

This clonotype was seen ten or more times. The genes are TRBV20-1 and TRBJ2-3, with 15 bases lining up with TRBD2. Losses at the gene ends were 6 bases for V and 1 base for J; bases not matched to a gene: 5. CDR3 length: 16 residues. CDR1 is DFQATT, CDR2 SNEGSKA, per germline (reference sequence). In DNA, the CDR3 is TGCAGTGCGATTCGGACTAGCGGGAGGGGCACAGATACGCAGTATTTT. Translation gives CSAIRTSGRGTDTQYF.

This rearrangement joins TRBV7-9 to TRBJ1-3; no firm D call. The CDR3 covers 12 residues. Trimming pared 5 bases from V and 7 bases from J, leaving 9 bases between. Germline CDR1 is SEHNR and CDR2 is FQNEAQ (reference sequence). CDR3 nucleotides: TGTGCCAGCAGCGTCACCTCGAACACCATATATTTT. It encodes CASSVTSNTIYF.

This clonotype was detected ten times or more. The genes are TRBV12-3 or TRBV12-4 and TRBJ2-5; TRBD1 matches at 9 bases. The CDR3 is 14 amino acids. J was trimmed by 2 bases and V by 6 bases; bases with no gene match: 4. CDR3 coding DNA: TGTGCCAGCAGCTCAGACAGGGGGCAAGAGACCCAGTACTTC. Its translation is CASSSDRGQETQYF.

This clonotype was observed a few times. This rearrangement joins TRBV5-1 to TRBJ2-7; tentatively, D is TRBD2 (6 bases). Trimming cost V 0 bases and J 1 base, with 11 bases left between them. This CDR3 region has 15 residues. Germline lookup yields CDR1 SGHRS and CDR2 YFSETQ. For the CDR3, the DNA is TGCGCCAGCAGCTTGGAAGCGGGCCCATCCTACGAGCAGTACTTC. It specifies CASSLEAGPSYEQYF. Combining the CDR3 with reference TRBV5-1 and TRBJ2-7 gives the whole variable domain KAGVTQTPRYLIKTRGQQVTLSCSPISGHRSVSWYQQTPGQGLQFLFEYFSETQRNKGNFPGRFSGRQFSNSRSEMNVSTLELGDSALYLCASSLEAGPSYEQYFGPGTRLTVT.

This clonotype was found many times. This rearrangement joins TRBV29-1 to TRBJ1-2; D gene ambiguous. V lost 4 bases, J lost 4 bases, and 10 bases lay in between. The germline V gene has CDR1 SQVTM and CDR2 ANQGSEA. The CDR3 has 12 amino acids. This CDR3 is CSVAFMGYGYTF. DNA for the CDR3: TGCAGCGTTGCGTTTATGGGCTATGGCTACACCTTC. Supplemented by reference TRBV29-1 and TRBJ1-2, the full variable domain reads SAVISQKPSRDICQRGTSLTIQCQVDSQVTMMFWYRQQPGQSLTLIATANQGSEATYESGFVIDKFPISRPNLTFSTLTVSNMSPEDSSIYLCSVAFMGYGYTFGSGTRLTVV.

This clonotype was counted many times. V usage is TRBV6-5 and J usage is TRBJ2-2; TRBD2 matches at 13 bases. V was clipped by 6 bases and J by 8 bases; unmatched bases: 9. CDR1 and CDR2 from the germline V gene are MNHEY and SVGAGI. CDR3 length: 16 amino acids. CDR3 bases: TGTGCCAGCAGGGCCACTAGCGGGGGGGCCACTGGGGAGCTGTTTTTT. Its protein is CASRATSGGATGELFF.

This clonotype was seen ten or more times. V is TRBV12-3 or TRBV12-4 and J is TRBJ2-7; 8 positions match TRBD1. The CDR3 sequence is 13 residues long. Unmatched junction bases numbered 8, after V lost 8 bases and J lost 5 bases. As DNA, the CDR3 is TGTGCCAGCGGAAGGACAGGGTTGGACGAGCAGTACTTC. Protein product: CASGRTGLDEQYF.

To note about this clonotype: This may stem from a read error, because a much larger clone lies one nucleotide away. The genes are TRBV5-1 and TRBJ2-1; D may be TRBD1 (6 bases). Trimming removed 1 base at V and 6 bases at J, with 11 bases between. In germline, CDR1 is SGHRS, CDR2 YFSETQ. The length of the CDR3 is 14 residues. The CDR3 coding sequence is TGCGCCAGCAGCTTGACCAGGGGAGCCAATGAGCAGTTCTTC. Translation: CASSLTRGANEQFF. Drawing the rest from reference TRBV5-1 and TRBJ2-1, the complete variable domain is KAGVTQTPRYLIKTRGQQVTLSCSPISGHRSVSWYQQTPGQGLQFLFEYFSETQRNKGNFPGRFSGRQFSNSRSEMNVSTLELGDSALYLCASSLTRGANEQFFGPGTRLTVL.

This clonotype was counted only a few times. This sequence joins TRBV5-4 and TRBJ2-5; perhaps TRBD2 as D (5 bases). Germline loops: CDR1 SGHNT, CDR2 YYREEE (reference sequence). This CDR3 is built from 15 residues. Trimming removed 2 bases at V and 0 bases at J, with 11 bases between. The CDR3 nucleotides read TGTGCCAGCAGCTTCGGGCTAGCCCACCAAGAGACCCAGTACTTC. Translation gives CASSFGLAHQETQYF.

This clonotype appeared many times. This chain joins TRBV10-1 and TRBJ1-6; 8 bases map to TRBD1. Germline V gives CDR1 WNHNN, CDR2 SYGVQD (reference sequence). V gave up 2 bases and J gave up 7 bases; unmatched junction bases: 4. The CDR3 has 15 residues. The CDR3, as DNA: TGCGCCAGCAGTGAGGGGACAGGCTGGAATTCACCCCTCCACTTT. Translating it yields CASSEGTGWNSPLHF.

This clonotype was counted many times. The chain recombines TRBV28 with TRBJ2-3; perhaps TRBD1 as D (6 bases). CDR3 length: 13 amino acids. Germline V CDR1 and CDR2: MDHEN, SYDVKM. V was clipped by 8 bases and J by 5 bases, with 14 bases between them. The CDR3, as DNA: TGTGCCAGCCGGAAACAGGGAAAAGATACGCAGTATTTT. This sequence encodes CASRKQGKDTQYF.

By frequency in the sample, this clonotype is medium-sized. The chain recombines TRBV12-3 or TRBV12-4 with TRBJ2-7, with unresolved D. The CDR3 sequence is 12 residues long. The V end was cut by 6 bases, the J end by 0 bases, with 6 bases between. The CDR3 sequence: CASSPSSYEQYF. CDR3 nucleotide sequence: TGTGCCAGCAGCCCGAGCTCCTACGAGCAGTACTTC.

The chain is built from TRBV29-1 and TRBJ2-7; TRBD1 matches at 7 bases. The germline V gene encodes CDR1 SQVTM and CDR2 ANQGSEA. This CDR3 region has 12 residues. V shed 4 bases and J 6 bases; nucleotides not matched to a gene: 6. For the CDR3, the DNA is TGCAGCGTTGTCCTGACAGGGTTCGAGCAGTACTTC. Its translation: CSVVLTGFEQYF.

At least ten counts were recorded for this clonotype. V gene TRBV7-2 combines with J gene TRBJ1-3; D remains ambiguous. The CDR3 sequence is 12 residues long. The V gene's germline CDR1 is SGHTA and CDR2 FQGNSA. Trimming pared 1 base from V and 9 bases from J, leaving 7 bases between. CDR3 sequence: CASSLVEGTIYF. In nucleotides, the CDR3 is TGTGCCAGCAGCTTAGTCGAGGGCACCATATATTTT.

This clonotype has a count of ten or more. The gene calls are TRBV20-1 and TRBJ2-7; 9 bases match TRBD2. V was clipped by 5 bases and J by 3 bases; unmatched bases: 14. CDR3 length: 16 residues. Germline V gene data show CDR1 as DFQATT and CDR2 as SNEGSKA (reference sequence). The CDR3 DNA sequence: TGCAGTGCTCGCGCTAGATTAGCGGGAGTGGACTACGAGCAGTACTTC. This gives the protein CSARARLAGVDYEQYF.

J is TRBJ1-3 and V is TRBV6-6; D is unclear. Germline CDR1 and CDR2: MNHNY and SVGAGI (reference sequence). The CDR3 covers 15 residues. The V end lost 3 bases, the J end lost 4 bases, and 13 bases lay between the germline ends. Here the CDR3 DNA reads TGTGCCAGCAGTTATGGAGAGGGCTACGGAAACACCATATATTTT. It translates to CASSYGEGYGNTIYF.

In this sample, this clonotype turned up many times. The chain combines TRBV11-3 with TRBJ1-6, with D unresolved. Per the germline V gene, CDR1 is SGHNT and CDR2 is YENEEA. With 4 bases removed from V and 15 bases from J, the gap between germline ends came to 19 bases. The CDR3 contains 14 residues. The CDR3 loop reads CASSSDPNAVLLHF. The CDR3 coding sequence is TGTGCCAGCAGCTCAGACCCGAATGCCGTCCTCCTCCACTTT.

At least ten counts were recorded for this clonotype. This chain connects TRBV20-1 to TRBJ1-6; 8 nucleotides match TRBD1. CDR1 and CDR2 (germline): DFQATT, SNEGSKA (reference sequence). V was pared by 6 bases and J by 4 bases, with 11 bases of the junction left unmatched. The CDR3 loop spans 16 amino acids. CDR3 bases: TGCAGTGCGCGCCCTCCGGGACAGGAGTATAATTCACCCCTCCACTTT. Its protein product is CSARPPGQEYNSPLHF.

This clonotype was seen repeatedly, ten times or more. The chain couples TRBV7-3 to TRBJ2-1; possibly TRBD2 for D (5 bases). CDR3 length: 14 residues. Trimming pared 5 bases from V and 8 bases from J, leaving 16 bases between. CDR1 SGHTA and CDR2 FQGTGA come from the germline V gene. The CDR3 loop reads CASSLRRGLDEQFF. In DNA, the CDR3 is TGTGCCAGCAGCCTACGCCGAGGGTTGGATGAGCAGTTCTTC.

A few counts support this clonotype. The V and J genes are TRBV3-1 and TRBJ2-1; the match to TRBD2 covers 9 bases. The CDR3 contains 15 residues. Germline lookup yields CDR1 LGHDT and CDR2 YNNKEL (reference sequence). V dropped 2 bases and J dropped 9; count of bases not matched to a gene: 8. The CDR3 sequence is CASSQLMREGREQFF. CDR3 nucleotides: TGTGCCAGCAGCCAACTCATGCGGGAGGGGCGTGAGCAGTTCTTC.

This clonotype is categorized as medium-sized. V and J are TRBV28 and TRBJ2-7; perhaps D is TRBD1 or TRBD2 (5 bases each). The germline V gene encodes CDR1 MDHEN and CDR2 SYDVKM. CDR3 length: 15 residues. V shed 2 bases and J shed 2 bases, with 13 bases lying between them. Here the CDR3 DNA reads TGTGCCAGCAGTTTACCCGGGACCGATACCTACGAGCAGTACTTC. This sequence encodes CASSLPGTDTYEQYF.

J is TRBJ2-4 and V is TRBV29-1; TRBD1 might be the D (6 bases). Germline CDR1 reads SQVTM; CDR2 reads ANQGSEA. V lost 7 bases to trimming and J lost 7 bases, with 17 bases between them. This CDR3 region has 13 residues. The chain's CDR3 is CSALGQIGNIQYF. CDR3 DNA sequence: TGCAGCGCCCTGGGACAAATTGGCAACATTCAGTACTTC.

This clonotype occurred many times. The chain combines TRBV6-6 with TRBJ2-1; 7 nucleotides align to TRBD2. V shed 5 bases and J 3 bases; nucleotides not matched to a gene: 7. CDR3 length: 15 residues. Germline-derived CDR1 and CDR2 are MNHNY and SVGAGI (reference sequence). DNA of the CDR3: TGTGCCAGCAGTGGGAGCAGCGGGGTCTACAATGAGCAGTTCTTC. It specifies CASSGSSGVYNEQFF.

This clonotype came up many times. The gene calls are TRBV20-1 and TRBJ2-4; the D is unclear. The V gene's germline CDR1 is DFQATT and CDR2 SNEGSKA (reference sequence). V lost 4 bases and J 0 bases, leaving 13 bases between the germline ends. The CDR3 extends over 15 amino acids. As DNA, the CDR3 is TGCAGTGCTAAAAAGCGTCAACTAGCCAAAAACATTCAGTACTTC. Translating gives CSAKKRQLAKNIQYF.

The sample holds many counts of this clonotype. The chain has TRBV12-3 or TRBV12-4 and TRBJ2-7; D possibly corresponds to TRBD2 (6 bases). The length of the CDR3 is 14 residues. Trimming stripped 4 bases from V and 6 bases from J, with 16 bases between. The CDR3 reads CASSSGTATVEQYF. The CDR3 nucleotides read TGTGCCAGCAGTTCCGGGACTGCAACCGTCGAGCAGTACTTC.

This clonotype was counted many times. V usage is TRBV10-3 and J usage is TRBJ2-7; TRBD2 agrees at 11 bases. CDR3 length equals 18 residues. CDR1 ENHRY and CDR2 SYGVKD come from the germline V gene. J was trimmed by 3 bases and V by 2 bases; bases with no gene match: 12. Written as DNA, the CDR3 is TGTGCCATCAGTGAGATAGCGGGAGGGGCGGAGAAGTACTACGAGCAGTACTTC. The encoded protein is CAISEIAGGAEKYYEQYF.

This clonotype occurred many times. The V gene is TRBV19, the J gene TRBJ2-6; D is unresolved. Trimming shortened V by 4 bases and J by 0 bases, and 1 base separated the two germline ends. In germline, CDR1 is LNHDA, CDR2 SQIVND (reference sequence). This CDR3 has 13 amino acids. The CDR3 bases are TGTGCCAGTAGTAGCTCTGGGGCCAACGTCCTGACTTTC. Amino acids: CASSSSGANVLTF.

This clonotype has ten or more counts. V usage is TRBV28 and J usage is TRBJ2-7; D is uncertain. In germline, CDR1 is MDHEN, CDR2 SYDVKM. V was clipped by 7 bases and J by 5 bases, with 12 bases between them. The CDR3 spans 12 residues. CDR3 protein: CASIDAMNEQYF. CDR3 in DNA: TGTGCCAGCATCGACGCGATGAACGAGCAGTACTTC.